This TCR beta chain was profiled in a study of blood T cell repertoires in COVID-19. Whole-study context: Acute and convalescent COVID-19 samples came from the United States, Italy and Spain. Sources were T cells, B-cell-depleted T cells, or PBMCs; the material itself was cDNA or gDNA.

Recovered status applied to Cohort 3 donors who had two consecutive negative PCRs. It also applied to those with clearance or with symptom resolution. Germline CDR1 and CDR2: SGDLS and YYNGEE. The CDR3 length is 14 residues. Trimming pared 1 base from V and 7 bases from J, leaving 14 bases between. How the authors handled the data: Amplification from reference gene primers served as the basis for estimated nucleated cell counts. Clones were read by immunoSEQ multiplex PCR, and TCRdb kept only the in-frame ones, dropping some. The V and J calls and clone size were taken over from that table, and D and trimming were inferred from the DNA. Counted here are fewer than 200,000 clones, over 65% occurring once; the ten biggest clones make up approximately 4.4%.

The sequence came from a woman aged 45 to 65 who had recovered from COVID-19. The chain has TRBV9 and TRBJ1-1, with a tentative D call TRBD1 (5 bases). The sequencing input was PBMCs or T cells enriched from blood (not recorded which). CDR3: CASSVQGERGEAFF. DNA of the CDR3: TGTGCCAGCAGCGTACAGGGCGAGAGAGGTGAAGCTTTCTTT.